Listed here are 8 T cell receptor beta chains from one sample, sequenced in a study of cytomegalovirus exposure and HLA in healthy donors. Primers for the PCR totalled 60 Vbeta and 13 Jbeta. Profiled with immunoSEQ multiplex PCR; TCRdb holds only in-frame clones, not every one. The sample holds some 110,000 clones, 65% to 75% seen once. The sequenced sample was PBMCs. The receptors were sampled from a man aged 25 to 45 in good health and CMV-seropositive.

This chain connects TRBV7-3 to TRBJ2-6, with D maybe TRBD1 (6 bases). Germline values: CDR1 SGHTA, CDR2 FQGTGA. V was pared by 5 bases and J by 2 bases, with 10 bases between. This CDR3 is 15 amino acids long. CDR3 bases: TGTGCCAGCAGCGTCGCAGGGGCTGGGGCCAACGTCCTGACTTTC. Translation: CASSVAGAGANVLTF.

J is TRBJ2-1 and V is TRBV9; TRBD1 agrees at 7 bases. CDR1 is SGDLS, CDR2 YYNGEE, per germline. After removal of 4 bases from V and 9 bases from J, the junction contained 4 bases not matched to a gene. This CDR3 contains 12 residues. The CDR3: CASSPRTGEQFF. The CDR3 DNA is TGTGCCAGCAGCCCAAGGACAGGTGAGCAGTTCTTC.

The chain uses TRBV7-2 and TRBJ2-1, with 10 bases fitting TRBD1. CDR3 size: 15 residues. The ends lost 3 bases at V and 8 bases at J; junction bases unmatched: 7. CDR1 is SGHTA, CDR2 FQGNSA, per germline. The chain's CDR3 is CASSFSGQGKDEQFF. In nucleotides, the CDR3 is TGTGCCAGCAGCTTTTCGGGACAGGGGAAGGATGAGCAGTTCTTC.

The CDR3, as DNA: TGTGCCAGCACCGGACTAGCGGGTACCTACAATGAGCAGTTCTTC. Encoded protein: CASTGLAGTYNEQFF. The chain is built from TRBV2 and TRBJ2-1, with 11 positions matching TRBD2. The length of the CDR3 is 15 residues. V gave up 7 bases and J gave up 2 bases; unmatched junction bases: 4. CDR1 is SNHLY and CDR2 is FYNNEI in the germline V gene.

This clone appeared a few times. The chain carries TRBV4-3 and TRBJ2-5; TRBD2 aligns across 8 bases. The J call may be faulty, since TRBJ2-7 better matches the DNA end. The CDR3 contains 15 residues. Per germline, CDR1 LGHNA and CDR2 YSLEER. DNA of the CDR3: TGCGCCAGCAGCCTAGAACTAGCGGATAGCTACGAGCAGTACTTC. Translated: CASSLELADSYEQYF.

CDR3 residues: CASSQGGASTEAFF. The CDR3 DNA is TGTGCCAGCTCACAGGGCGGGGCGAGCACTGAAGCTTTCTTT. The V and J genes are TRBV18 and TRBJ1-1; tentatively, D is TRBD1 (5 bases). This CDR3 spans 14 amino acids. V lost 4 bases and J lost 4, with 13 bases in between. CDR1 is KGHSH, CDR2 LQKENI, per germline.

This chain links TRBV19 with TRBJ1-6, with 7 bases matching TRBD1. Trimming took 7 bases from V and 9 from J; bases not matched to a gene: 12. CDR1 and CDR2 (germline): LNHDA, SQIVND (reference sequence). The CDR3 consists of 15 residues. The CDR3 DNA follows: TGTGCCAGTACCCCCCAGAGGGGGCTCGGTTCACCCCTCCACTTT. It encodes CASTPQRGLGSPLHF.

In its sample, this clone was seen a few times. The V gene is TRBV5-4, the J gene TRBJ1-3; D is possibly TRBD1 (6 bases). Trimming removed 6 bases at V and 0 bases at J, with 16 bases between. Looked up from germline, CDR1 is SGHNT and CDR2 is YYREEE (reference sequence). The CDR3 is made up of 16 amino acids. CDR3 in DNA: TGTGCCAGCACCCTAGGGGGACGGAGCTCTGGAAACACCATATATTTT. The encoded protein is CASTLGGRSSGNTIYF.